These T cell receptor beta chains were read from a single sample in a study of shared T cell receptors in the human thymus. This table comes from immunoSEQ multiplex PCR, and its TCRdb copy is limited to in-frame clones, with some not included. Of around 67,000 clones in the sample, 90% to 95% were seen once. The specimen sequenced was thymocytes. The receptors here all came from a human donor. Each CDR3 is given without its conserved first and last residue.

v_call cdr3_aa
TRBV9 ASSASRDTLYGYT
TRBV6-1 ASSDLQGSSGNTIY
TRBV4-1 ASSQSGQGAANYGYT
TRBV7-9 ASSSLLTEQF
TRBV4-1 ASSHIRDSGNTIY
TRBV5-6 ASSIDARDREYEQY
TRBV30 AWVQGARGEAF
TRBV4-1 ASSQDATGATYYEQY
TRBV28 ASSSIMDRDYEQY
TRBV30 AWSVQRDDYGYT
TRBV14 ASSQGKGDGIPNSPLH
TRBV11-2 ASSPFLGGVGYT
TRBV5-6 ASRFDRGGTEAF
TRBV6-1 ASSEADRPTGELF
TRBV4-2 ASSQAILAGGSTETQY
TRBV5-6 ASRTSRKTYGYT
TRBV10-2 ASSVGLALYEQY
TRBV19 ASTRPRDREMDTEAF
TRBV7-2 ASSNRTGSLYSGNTIY
TRBV7-9 ASSPRRINGYT
TRBV7-9 ASSDRLRKNATNEKLF
TRBV7-3 ASSQASGTGDPRGTGELF
TRBV18 ASSPPGQSSYEQY
TRBV4-3 ASSPSGGRETQY
TRBV10-1 ASSPKHPTGYT
TRBV11-2 ASSRSGTGFSDYGYT
TRBV19 ASSLPGLGQYNEQF
TRBV14 AGSQGQWSYEQY
TRBV6-5 ASSRGTGGESPLH
TRBV6-1 ASSEAGTGTEAF
TRBV9 ASSDDADLWAGESGANVLT
TRBV7-9 ASSSSGHPYEQY
TRBV10-3 AISEGPRRGTYRKSGELF
TRBV7-3 ASNQTGAAQPQH
TRBV27 ASSLSIPPRGGTDTQY
TRBV10-2 ASGGPGNGYT
TRBV6-5 ASSYSFGPDEQF
TRBV25-1 ASSEGQVSNQPQH
TRBV7-2 ASRSDRAVRTRTGNTIY
TRBV9 ASSVDRFTFLSGANVLT
TRBV30 AWSVRESLINEKLF
TRBV10-3 AISESHRGLLNYGYT
TRBV25-1 ASRRMGGTEAF
TRBV6-5 ASSYRGDTLYEQY
TRBV7-6 ASSLALSGGELF
TRBV15 APSHGDRGNEQGGDAEAF
TRBV11-2 ASSFPAPSSGNTIY
TRBV27 ASSSRGGTEAF
TRBV7-9 ASSSFEGEWTRVVGEQY
TRBV6-4 ASSAGTGLSAEAF
TRBV6-4 ASRDPRPPRADTQY
TRBV28 ASSPQTGWEQY
TRBV30 AWSYRAANTGELF